One sample yielded the 12 T cell receptor beta chains listed below, sequenced in a study of blood T cell repertoires in COVID-19. The method was immunoSEQ multiplex PCR; TCRdb's version includes in-frame clones alone and lacks a portion of them. The sample has approximately 180,000 clones, roughly 87% seen once; the top ten hold 20% to 25%. Sequencing input: peripheral blood. The receptors derive from a man in his 60s with active or convalescent COVID-19.

This sequence joins TRBV6-5 and TRBJ1-1, with a possible D match to TRBD1 (6 bases). V was pared by 4 bases and J by 3 bases, with 12 bases between. This CDR3 has 14 amino acids. Germline assignment: CDR1 MNHEY and CDR2 SVGAGI. As DNA, the CDR3 is TGTGCCAGCAGTTCGGACAGCCCACACACTGAAGCTTTCTTT. This codes for CASSSDSPHTEAFF.

Only one count was recorded for this clone. The chain joins TRBV9 to TRBJ1-1; tentatively, D is TRBD1 (5 bases). Germline V lookup: CDR1 SGDLS, CDR2 YYNGEE. The germline V and J ends were trimmed by 0 bases and 6 bases, with 12 bases remaining between them. The CDR3 sequence is 14 residues long. Written as DNA, the CDR3 is TGTGCCAGCAGCGTAGGCAGGGATAGGGCTGAAGCTTTCTTT. The encoded protein is CASSVGRDRAEAFF.

This sequence joins TRBV18 and TRBJ2-7; 10 bases match TRBD1. Germline CDR1 reads KGHSH; CDR2 reads LQKENI. The trim removed 5 bases at V and 4 bases at J, leaving 11 bases unmatched. The CDR3 extends over 16 amino acids. The CDR3 protein is CASSSLGTGVGYEQYF. The CDR3 DNA reads as TGTGCCAGCTCATCGCTAGGGACAGGGGTTGGTTACGAGCAGTACTTC.

This clone was seen once. The chain combines TRBV5-1 with TRBJ2-5; 9 bases are shared with TRBD1. Per the germline V gene, CDR1 is SGHRS and CDR2 is YFSETQ. The CDR3 is 15 residues long. Germline trimming cut 2 bases from V and 5 bases from J; bases unmatched to any gene: 7. The CDR3 sequence is CASSFWTGVAETQYF. DNA for the CDR3: TGCGCCAGCAGCTTTTGGACAGGGGTGGCGGAGACCCAGTACTTC.

The chain is built from TRBV5-1 and TRBJ1-3; 8 positions agree with TRBD1. The ends lost 0 bases at V and 4 bases at J; junction bases unmatched: 12. This CDR3 is 18 amino acids long. Germline CDR1 SGHRS, CDR2 YFSETQ. CDR3 sequence (DNA): TGCGCCAGCAGCTTGGGGGGACAGGTACCTTCAGCCGGAAACACCATATATTTT. Translation: CASSLGGQVPSAGNTIYF.

The V call is TRBV6-5, the J call TRBJ2-3; D gene ambiguous. CDR1 and CDR2 from the germline V gene are MNHEY and SVGAGI. This CDR3 is 14 amino acids long. V was pared by 0 bases and J by 3 bases, with 7 bases between. CDR3 loop: CASSYSPGTDTQYF. The CDR3 DNA is TGTGCCAGCAGTTACTCCCCCGGGACAGATACGCAGTATTTT.

The V call is TRBV7-2, the J call TRBJ1-2; D ambiguous. CDR1 is SGHTA, CDR2 FQGNSA, per germline. The V end lost 0 bases, the J end lost 8 bases, and 16 bases lay between the germline ends. This CDR3 has 15 residues. CDR3 nucleotides: TGTGCCAGCAGCTTAGCGGGCGGAGGGATTAAGGGCTACACCTTC. Translated: CASSLAGGGIKGYTF. The full variable domain, its missing parts supplied by reference TRBV7-2 and TRBJ1-2, is GAGVSQSPSNKVTEKGKDVELRCDPISGHTALYWYRQSLGQGLEFLIYFQGNSAPDKSGLPSDRFSAERTGGSVSTLTIQRTQQEDSAVYLCASSLAGGGIKGYTFGSGTRLTVV.

V gene TRBV3-1 (or the pseudogene TRBV3-2) combines with J gene TRBJ2-3; the match to TRBD2 covers 9 bases. Germline values: CDR1 LGHDT, CDR2 YNNKEL (reference sequence). V dropped 1 base and J dropped 9; count of bases not matched to a gene: 11. The CDR3 is made up of 16 amino acids. As DNA, the CDR3 is TGTGCCAGCAGCCAAGGCATGCGGGGGGGCTCGGAGACGCAGTATTTT. Amino acid sequence: CASSQGMRGGSETQYF.

CDR3 sequence reads: CASSAHPGQGTYEQYF. For the CDR3, the DNA is TGTGCCAGCAGTGCTCACCCGGGACAGGGAACCTACGAGCAGTACTTC. The chain recombines TRBV6-1 with TRBJ2-7; 9 bases align to TRBD1. With 4 bases clipped from V and 2 bases from J, the junction kept 9 bases outside the gene matches. The CDR3 spans 16 residues. Germline-derived CDR1 and CDR2 are MNHNS and SASEGT.

This sequence joins TRBV2 and TRBJ2-5, with 8 bases identical to TRBD1. The J segment lost 5 bases and the V segment lost 8 bases, leaving 10 bases of the junction unmatched. The CDR3 has 14 residues. Germline V gene data show CDR1 as SNHLY and CDR2 as FYNNEI. Here the CDR3 DNA reads TGTGCCAGCTCCGAGACAGGGGTGCCGGAGACCCAGTACTTC. Translating it yields CASSETGVPETQYF.

The chain has TRBV5-1 and TRBJ1-6; possible D gene TRBD1, 5 bases. Trimming removed 4 bases at V and 4 bases at J, with 9 bases between. Germline V CDR1 and CDR2: SGHRS, YFSETQ. The CDR3 covers 14 residues. In nucleotides, the CDR3 is TGCGCCAGCAGCCCGGAGGGGTATAATTCACCCCTCCACTTT. The encoded protein is CASSPEGYNSPLHF.

CDR3 in amino acids: CASSQGQRTDTQYF. The CDR3 DNA sequence: TGTGCCAGTAGTCAGGGGCAGCGCACAGATACGCAGTATTTT. V is TRBV19 and J is TRBJ2-3; D possibly corresponds to TRBD1 (6 bases). This CDR3 region has 14 residues. Per germline, CDR1 LNHDA and CDR2 SQIVND (reference sequence). The V end was cut by 5 bases, the J end by 1 base, with 10 bases between.